This TCR beta chain was identified in a study of T cell repertoires and HLA-DP antigens (dated by TCRdb to the late 2010s). A note on the overall study: Using HeLa cells transduced to present allogeneic HLA-DP, the study set up an in vitro model of CD4+ T cell alloreactivity. Compared with self, one alloantigen differed at one amino acid in the peptide-binding groove and the other differed at ten, modelling structurally similar versus dissimilar alloantigens. Of the three donors, two were male and one was female, and their ages ranged from the 18-to-29 age band up to the 60-to-69 age band. The average DNA input was around 240 ng for sorted CD137+CD4+ samples versus roughly 1,100 ng for pre-culture CD4+ samples.

Magnetic bead negative selection was used to isolate untouched CD4+ T cells from Ficoll-separated PBMC, with purity averaging nearly 98%. Magnetic beads were used to isolate untouched CD4+ T cells from Ficoll-separated PBMC, giving 95% to 98% purity with negligible CD8+ contamination. Peripheral blood mononuclear cells came from the buffy coats of three healthy blood donors. All three donors were CMV seronegative. The DNeasy Blood & Tissue Kit was used to extract genomic DNA. TCRB sequencing was performed on genomic DNA from sorted CD137+CD4+ cells and pre-culture CD4+ baseline samples from each subject. TCRB CDR3 regions were amplified with the immunoSEQ multiplex PCR using forward primers for 54 TRBV segments and reverse primers for 13 TRBJ segments. For pre-culture CD4+ samples, sequencing was done at deep resolution with a target of 200,000 to 250,000 T cell genomes. Sequencing of the amplicons was done on an Illumina HiSeq System, giving 87 bp reads that spanned the CDR3. Turning to the authors' computational methods: PCR and sequencing errors in the reads were corrected, and alignment to IMGT reference sequences was used to define CDR3 regions. Template and unique rearrangement counts were estimated using synthetic template pools. Clonality was computed as 1 minus Pielou's evenness. Richness was estimated with the Daley-Smith estimator. Morisita's index was used to measure repertoire overlap. Clones present in cultured samples but not detected in the pre-culture repertoire of the same donor were defined as low-abundance clones. Held by TCRdb, this immuneACCESS table contains in-frame sequences only and omits some clones. Under half of the omission traces to an unresolved V gene where checked; the cause of the rest is unknown. The DNA gave D and trimming, while V, J and clone size come from that table. In this sample the table shows over 60,000 clones, just under 80% of which occur a single time. The top ten clonotypes cover around 1.4% of the sample.

Including cysteine and phenylalanine, the CDR3 has 14 amino acids. Only the CDR3 part of the read is kept: 42 bases, read in frame from the first base. Based on the germline V gene (reference sequence), the CDR1 and CDR2 sequences are SGHNT and YYREEE. Cut back by 1 base and 8 bases, the V and J ends lie 14 bases apart. This clone was recorded only once. Its antigen is unknown. No base quality information exists; no much larger clone differs at one position. What the authors observed across the whole study: Limitations included only a few donors, a non-physiological HeLa antigen-presenting system, and the use of total CD4+ responder cells. Clones undetected before culture had an average cumulative frequency of about 34% against one allele and about 51% against the other. Sorted CD137+ cells showed similar clonality against both alloantigens, at around 0.39, which was much higher than the 0.04 to 0.045 seen in pre-culture samples. Naive and memory CD4+ repertoires were not analysed separately.

The clonotype originates from a man in his sixties in good health and CMV-seronegative. The sample taken for sequencing was CD4+ T cells from PBMCs. The chain links TRBV5-4 with TRBJ2-3; the D segment is perhaps TRBD1 or TRBD2, each sharing 5 matched bases. The bases are TGTGCCAGCAGCTTGCCGAGCGTTGGGGGTACGCAGTATTTT. Its protein is CASSLPSVGGTQYF.